A selection of T cell receptor beta chains follows, all from one sample in a study of radiotherapy plus CTLA-4 blockade in lung cancer. Only in-frame clones appear in the TCRdb table, and some are missing; sequencing was by immunoSEQ multiplex PCR. The data contain 90,000 to 100,000 clones, 65% to 85% of them singletons. The sample in question was peripheral blood, obtained from a patient treated with radiotherapy plus ipilimumab. These receptors originate from a human donor with non-small cell lung cancer who had a partial response to radiotherapy plus ipilimumab. Some clones in this sample may be carry-over from other donors' samples. CDR3s include the opening cysteine and the closing phenylalanine or tryptophan. The D gene is left open where the match is weak. Some rows have no size entry. The others give once, few or many, or a class for an expanded clone.

>TRBV5-4|TRBJ2-7|TRBD2|NA
TGTGCCAGCAGCTTGGCCTCAGCGGGAGGGCACGAGCAGTACTTC
CASSLASAGGHEQYF
>TRBV2|TRBJ2-5|NA|NA
TGTGCCAGCAGTGGAGTCTCCAGCGGAGAGACCCAGTACTTC
CASSGVSSGETQYF
>TRBV3-2|TRBJ2-7|NA|NA
TGTGCCAGCAGCGTGAAGCGGGCTTTC
CASSVKRAF
>TRBV5-4|TRBJ2-1|TRBD2|NA
TGTGCCAGCAGTCCGACTAGCGGGAGCGGCAATGAGCAGTTCTTC
CASSPTSGSGNEQFF
>TRBV20-1|TRBJ2-5|NA|NA
TGCAGTGCTCTCAGGGTATCTGAGCAGTACTTC
CSALRVSEQYF
>TRBV2|TRBJ1-5|TRBD1|NA
TGTGCCAGCACGACACAGGGGAGCAGGCAGCCCCAGCATTTT
CASTTQGSRQPQHF
>TRBV7-2|TRBJ1-6|NA|NA
TGTGCCAGCAGCTTCTTAGTTAATTCACCCCTCCACTTT
CASSFLVNSPLHF
>TRBV25-1|TRBJ2-1|TRBD2|NA
TGTGCCAGCAGTAGTCAGAGACTAGCTAATGAGCAGTTCTTC
CASSSQRLANEQFF
>TRBV19|TRBJ2-1|NA|few
TGTGCCAGTAGTATAGGCGCCCTTATTAACGAGCAGTTCTTC
CASSIGALINEQFF
>TRBV19|TRBJ1-5|TRBD1|NA
TGTGCCAGTTCACAGGGGGTGGATCAGCCCCAGCATTTT
CASSQGVDQPQHF
>TRBV6-1|TRBJ2-1|TRBD1|NA
TGTGCCAGCAGGGATGGGACAGGGTCTAGCAATGAGCAGTTCTTC
CASRDGTGSSNEQFF
>TRBV29-1|TRBJ2-3|NA|NA
TGCAGCGTTACAGGGCGTTTGGGCACAGATACGCAGTATTTT
CSVTGRLGTDTQYF
>TRBV28|TRBJ1-4|TRBD1|NA
TGTGCCAGCAGTTCCCTACAGGGGGCAGCAGAAAAACTGTTTTTT
CASSSLQGAAEKLFF
>TRBV7-9|TRBJ2-7|NA|few
TGTGCCAGCAGGTTATTCGACAGCCCCTCAATAAGCTTC
CASRLFDSPSISF
>TRBV4-2|TRBJ2-1|TRBD2|once
TGTGCCAGCAGCCTTTCGAGCGGGGGCGTATACAATGAGCAGTTCTTC
CASSLSSGGVYNEQFF
>TRBV19|TRBJ1-4|TRBD1|NA
TGTGCCAGTAGTCCGACAGGGTTGAGCTTGGGACTGTTTTTT
CASSPTGLSLGLFF
>TRBV7-6|TRBJ2-7|NA|NA
TGTGCCAGCAGCTTAATTCCCGGAGGTGGTCGCAGTCACGAGCAGTACTTC
CASSLIPGGGRSHEQYF
>TRBV28|TRBJ2-2|TRBD2|NA
TGTGCCAGCACGCTAGCGGGACTCACCGGGGAGCTGTTTTTT
CASTLAGLTGELFF
>TRBV11-2|TRBJ2-1|NA|NA
TGTGCCAGCAGCTCGACTAGTTCCTCCTACAATGAGCAGTTCTTC
CASSSTSSSYNEQFF
>TRBV7-5|TRBJ2-1|NA|NA
TGTGTCAGAAAAACCAAGGGGACTAGCGGGGACAATGAGCAGTTCTTC
CVRKTKGTSGDNEQFF
>TRBV5-1|TRBJ2-7|NA|few
TGCGCCAGCAGCGACTCCGGGTCTACCTACGAGCAGTACTTC
CASSDSGSTYEQYF
>TRBV11-2|TRBJ2-7|NA|NA
TGTGCCAGCAGCTTAGTCCCCGGGGCCTACGAGCAGTACTTC
CASSLVPGAYEQYF
>TRBV28|TRBJ1-1|TRBD1|NA
TGTGCCAGCAGTTTATTAGGCCAGGGGGCGGAGGAGAACACTGAAGCTTTCTTT
CASSLLGQGAEENTEAFF
>TRBV14|TRBJ1-5|NA|few
TGTGCCAGCAGCCAAGGCCCAGGCCATCAGCCCCAGCATTTT
CASSQGPGHQPQHF
>TRBV6-4|TRBJ1-3|NA|few
TGTGCCAGAATCGAAGGGGTATTAGCCATTGGAAACACCATATATTTT
CARIEGVLAIGNTIYF
>TRBV5-1|TRBJ2-5|TRBD2|once
TGCGCCAGCAGCTTGGCTTCGGGCGGGAGCAAGACCCAGTACTTC
CASSLASGGSKTQYF
>TRBV6-5|TRBJ1-4|NA|few
TGTGCCAGCAGTTACTCTGGCCTCCAAAAACTGTTTTTT
CASSYSGLQKLFF
>TRBV6-5|TRBJ1-4|NA|NA
TGTGCCAGCAGTACATTACAGGGCGGTGAAAAACTGTTTTTT
CASSTLQGGEKLFF
>TRBV9|TRBJ2-5|NA|NA
TGTGCCAGCAGCGTACAATCAGGGTCGGAGACCCAGTACTTC
CASSVQSGSETQYF